The sequence of this T cell receptor (beta chain) was determined in a study of blood T cell repertoires in COVID-19. Measured with immunoSEQ multiplex PCR; TCRdb has only the in-frame clones, and not every one. The sample holds hundreds of thousands of clones, over 75% seen once. CDR1 MNHEY and CDR2 SVGAGI come from the germline V gene. The CDR3 has 14 amino acids. With V trimmed by 8 bases and J by 7 bases, 11 bases remained unmatched. Sequences were obtained from PBMCs or T cells enriched from blood (not recorded which). The TCR originated in a woman in her thirties or forties who had recovered from COVID-19. This chain links TRBV6-5 with TRBJ1-1; 9 bases match TRBD1. The CDR3 nucleotides read TGTGCCAGCGGAAAATACAGGGGGCGTGGTGAAGCTTTCTTT. The encoded protein is CASGKYRGRGEAFF.